The 31 T cell receptor beta chains given below trace back to one sample, sequenced in a study of shared clonotypes between healthy human individuals. Using immunoSEQ multiplex PCR, the repertoire was profiled, and TCRdb retains in-frame clones only, with some absent. Here the sample spans some 2,100,000 clones, approximately 95% being singletons. Sample: naive CD4+ T cells sorted from blood. Subset described: CD45RA+ positively selected. These receptors were collected from a young man in good health.

This chain uses TRBV30 with TRBJ2-1, with TRBD2 as a possible D gene (5 bases). The CDR3 covers 14 residues. The germline V and J ends were trimmed by 2 bases and 4 bases, with 12 bases remaining between them. Germline assignment: CDR1 GTSNPN and CDR2 SVGIG (reference sequence). CDR3 coding DNA: TGTGCCTGGAGTCGGGGAGAATCGTACAATGAGCAGTTCTTC. Residues: CAWSRGESYNEQFF.

The DNA for the CDR3 is TGTGCCAGCAGTGGGGCAGATACGCAGTATTTT. Residues: CASSGADTQYF. The V gene is TRBV11-2, the J gene TRBJ2-3; D is ambiguous. The CDR3 totals 11 residues. The V end was cut by 6 bases, the J end by 4 bases, with 5 bases between. CDR1 SGHAT and CDR2 FQNNGV come from the germline V gene.

The chain has TRBV11-2 and TRBJ2-2, with D hard to call. The germline V and J ends were trimmed by 4 bases and 5 bases, with 2 bases remaining between them. CDR3 size: 11 residues. Germline V CDR1 and CDR2: SGHAT, FQNNGV. The DNA for the CDR3 is TGTGCCAGCAGCTGGACCGGGGAGCTGTTTTTT. It translates to CASSWTGELFF.

With regard to this clone: Distinct nucleotide sequences in the sample also encode this CDR3. This sequence joins TRBV30 and TRBJ1-3; D is undetermined. The CDR3 spans 14 residues. Trimming cost V 0 bases and J 0 bases, with 6 bases left between them. Germline V CDR1 and CDR2: GTSNPN, SVGIG (reference sequence). DNA for the CDR3: TGTGCCTGGAGTGTGTGGTCCTCTGGAAACACCATATATTTT. This encodes CAWSVWSSGNTIYF.

Note on this clone: Other DNA sequences in this specimen translate into the identical CDR3. The rearrangement joins TRBV7-2 to TRBJ1-5; D is unresolved. The CDR3 runs to 15 residues. Germline V lookup: CDR1 SGHTA, CDR2 FQGNSA. Trimming pared 1 base from V and 1 base from J, leaving 8 bases between. CDR3 region: CASSLDRWSNQPQHF. CDR3 coding DNA: TGTGCCAGCAGCTTAGACCGCTGGAGCAATCAGCCCCAGCATTTT.

V gene TRBV6-5 combines with J gene TRBJ2-1, with TRBD2 matching over 10 bases. CDR3 size: 16 residues. Germline V CDR1 and CDR2: MNHEY, SVGAGI. V shed 4 bases, J shed 5 bases, and the junction held 8 bases outside the gene matches. CDR3 region: CASSSLLAGFHNEQFF. Written as DNA, the CDR3 is TGTGCCAGCAGTTCCCTACTAGCGGGGTTTCACAATGAGCAGTTCTTC.

The genes are TRBV6-5 and TRBJ2-3; TRBD1 matches at 8 bases. Germline V lookup: CDR1 MNHEY, CDR2 SVGAGI. V lost 6 bases, J lost 1 base, and 6 bases stayed unmatched. The CDR3 is 15 residues long. The DNA for the CDR3 is TGTGCCAGCAGCCGCGGACAGGGAGGCACAGATACGCAGTATTTT. Its protein product is CASSRGQGGTDTQYF.

The rearrangement joins TRBV5-6 to TRBJ1-4; no firm D call. This CDR3 has 15 amino acids. CDR1 and CDR2 (germline): SGHDT, YYEEEE. With 0 bases removed from V and 4 bases from J, the gap between germline ends came to 10 bases. CDR3 residues: CASSLAGFYNEKLFF. The CDR3, as DNA: TGTGCCAGCAGCTTGGCCGGGTTTTATAATGAAAAACTGTTTTTT. Supplemented by reference TRBV5-6 and TRBJ1-4, the full variable domain reads DAGVTQSPTHLIKTRGQQVTLRCSPKSGHDTVSWYQQALGQGPQFIFQYYEEEERQRGNFPDRFSGHQFPNYSSELNVNALLLGDSALYLCASSLAGFYNEKLFFGSGTQLSVL.

Details on this clone: The sample carries other DNA sequences with the same CDR3. The chain joins TRBV9 to TRBJ2-3; 7 positions match TRBD2. This CDR3 region has 13 residues. From germline, CDR1 is SGDLS and CDR2 YYNGEE. J was trimmed by 6 bases and V by 2 bases; bases with no gene match: 3. The CDR3 DNA follows: TGTGCCAGCAGCGTTGGGACTACCGATACGCAGTATTTT. Translated: CASSVGTTDTQYF.

The rearrangement links TRBV11-2 to TRBJ2-1, with 9 bases that match TRBD2. The ends lost 1 base at V and 4 bases at J; junction bases unmatched: 5. Germline V gene data show CDR1 as SGHAT and CDR2 as FQNNGV. The CDR3 loop spans 16 amino acids. Here the CDR3 DNA reads TGTGCCAGCAGCTTAGCTGTTACTAGCGGGTACAATGAGCAGTTCTTC. Residues: CASSLAVTSGYNEQFF.

The chain's CDR3 is CASSARGSGGRHEQYF. CDR3 nucleotides: TGTGCCAGCAGTGCCCGGGGATCAGGGGGCCGTCACGAGCAGTACTTC. The gene calls are TRBV2 and TRBJ2-7, with 8 bases fitting TRBD1. Trimming removed 4 bases from V and 5 bases from J; junction bases left unmatched: 13. Germline V gives CDR1 SNHLY, CDR2 FYNNEI. The CDR3 extends over 16 amino acids.

The chain couples TRBV5-3 to TRBJ1-3; D uncertain. Being an ORF, TRBV5-3 has a function that is uncertain. The ends were cut back, 2 bases at V and 0 bases at J, with 9 bases in the middle. CDR3 length: 15 residues. This CDR3 is CARSFPRDSGNTIYF. The CDR3 DNA follows: TGTGCCAGAAGCTTTCCTAGGGACTCTGGAAACACCATATATTTT.

This chain uses TRBV2 with TRBJ1-5, with D possibly matching TRBD1 (5 bases). This CDR3 contains 14 residues. V lost 7 bases and J lost 4, with 14 bases in between. CDR1 and CDR2 from the germline V gene are SNHLY and FYNNEI. Here the CDR3 reads CASNELEGNQPQHF. Written as DNA, the CDR3 is TGTGCCAGCAACGAATTAGAGGGGAATCAGCCCCAGCATTTT.

Comment on this clone: The sample has other DNA sequences that encode this CDR3 too. This chain uses TRBV2 with TRBJ2-5; D gene unclear. The germline V and J ends were trimmed by 2 bases and 4 bases, with 2 bases remaining between them. Germline loops: CDR1 SNHLY, CDR2 FYNNEI. This CDR3 has 11 residues. In DNA form, the CDR3 reads TGTGCCAGCAGTGAACTAGAGACCCAGTACTTC. Protein product: CASSELETQYF. The full variable domain, rest sourced from reference TRBV2 and TRBJ2-5, is EPEVTQTPSHQVTQMGQEVILRCVPISNHLYFYWYRQILGQKVEFLVSFYNNEISEKSEIFDDQFSVERPDGSNFTLKIRSTKLEDSAMYFCASSELETQYFGPGTRLLVL.

This chain uses TRBV7-2 with TRBJ2-1; D is undetermined. This CDR3 spans 12 amino acids. Germline V gives CDR1 SGHTA, CDR2 FQGNSA. With 3 bases removed from V and 10 bases from J, the gap between germline ends came to 10 bases. DNA for the CDR3: TGTGCCAGCAGCTTCCGGGCCCGCGAGCAGTTCTTC. It codes for CASSFRAREQFF.

The gene calls are TRBV28 and TRBJ1-2; D is uncertain. Germline V gives CDR1 MDHEN, CDR2 SYDVKM. V shed 7 bases and J shed 6 bases, with 12 bases lying between them. The CDR3 runs 12 residues. The CDR3, as DNA: TGTGCCAGCACGGTTGGATGGGATGGCTACACCTTC. Translated: CASTVGWDGYTF.

This clone has a handful of counts. Likely a read error: the CDR3 ends without its conserved phenylalanine or tryptophan. No DNA is shown, since the ends of the CDR3 on it are uncertain; the CDR3 is the one TCRdb lists. The J gene is TRBJ1-1, the V gene TRBV6-5. Germline CDR1 reads MNHEY; CDR2 reads SVGAGI. Inclusive of both ends, the CDR3 amounts to 9 amino acids. The CDR3 loop reads CASTPTRAP.

The rearrangement joins TRBV28 to TRBJ2-2, with D unclear. V was pared by 3 bases and J by 4 bases, with 12 bases between. CDR3 size: 15 residues. CDR1 is MDHEN, CDR2 SYDVKM, per germline. CDR3 region: CASSFHSLVTGELFF. CDR3 coding DNA: TGTGCCAGCAGTTTTCACAGCTTAGTCACCGGGGAGCTGTTTTTT.

The gene calls are TRBV12-5 and TRBJ2-7, with 7 nucleotides matching TRBD1. V lost 6 bases and J lost 2; bases outside the gene matches: 10. CDR3 length equals 15 residues. Germline V CDR1 and CDR2: LGHNT, FRNRAP. The CDR3 DNA follows: TGTGCTAGTGGACCTCTGACAGGGATGGCCTACGAGCAGTACTTC. This codes for CASGPLTGMAYEQYF. Drawing the rest from reference TRBV12-5 and TRBJ2-7, the complete variable domain is DARVTQTPRHKVTEMGQEVTMRCQPILGHNTVFWYRQTMMQGLELLAYFRNRAPLDDSGMPKDRFSAEMPDATLATLKIQPSEPRDSAVYFCASGPLTGMAYEQYFGPGTRLTVT.

The table lists this clone with a count of one. Here the CDR3 DNA reads TGTGCCAGCAGCTTTAATCCCGGGACTAGCGGACTGGGCTACGAGCAGTACTTC. It yields the protein CASSFNPGTSGLGYEQYF. The rearrangement uses TRBV7-2 and TRBJ2-7; 11 positions agree with TRBD2. V gave up 3 bases and J gave up 3 bases; unmatched junction bases: 13. Germline V gene data show CDR1 as SGHTA and CDR2 as FQGNSA. The CDR3 contains 18 residues.

The rearrangement uses TRBV5-1 and TRBJ2-5; 12 bases match TRBD2. Losses at the gene ends were 0 bases for V and 5 bases for J; bases not matched to a gene: 14. CDR1 is SGHRS, CDR2 YFSETQ, per germline. The CDR3 sequence is 19 residues long. Here the CDR3 DNA reads TGCGCCAGCAGCTTGGGGACTAGCGGGATGGTCCTGACTTGGGAGACCCAGTACTTC. Translated, it gives CASSLGTSGMVLTWETQYF.

The rearrangement uses TRBV7-9 and TRBJ2-5; D gene ambiguous. This CDR3 contains 12 residues. Germline V gene sequence: CDR1 SEHNR, CDR2 FQNEAQ (reference sequence). V dropped 3 bases and J dropped 9 bases, with 11 bases sitting between them. CDR3 coding DNA: TGTGCCAGCAGCTTTGGCCCCCCTCCCCAGTACTTC. As protein: CASSFGPPPQYF.

The chain carries TRBV6-5 and TRBJ2-7; TRBD2 matches 13 bases. The germline gives CDR1 MNHEY, CDR2 SVGAGI. J lost 2 bases, V lost 6 bases, and 4 bases had no gene match. The CDR3 has 15 amino acids. The CDR3 DNA reads TGTGCCAGCAGCCCGACTAGCGGGGGGCCCTACGAGCAGTACTTC. Amino acid sequence: CASSPTSGGPYEQYF.

The CDR3 DNA reads TGCGCCAGCAGCTTGGGAGAGAGCTCTGGGGCCAACGTCCTGACTTTC. It codes for CASSLGESSGANVLTF. V and J are TRBV5-1 and TRBJ2-6; D not certain. Germline loops: CDR1 SGHRS, CDR2 YFSETQ. Deletions cut 0 bases from V and 0 bases from J, with 7 bases between. The CDR3 length is 16 residues.

This chain connects TRBV5-1 to TRBJ1-5; D unclear. V lost 1 base and J 2 bases, leaving 7 bases between the germline ends. The CDR3 contains 14 residues. Germline values: CDR1 SGHRS, CDR2 YFSETQ. This chain's CDR3 is CASSLSDGNQPQHF. The CDR3, as DNA: TGCGCCAGCAGCTTGTCAGATGGCAATCAGCCCCAGCATTTT.

With regard to this clone: The same CDR3 is also encoded by other DNA sequences in this sample. The chain carries TRBV5-1 and TRBJ2-3; D uncertain. Trimming shortened V by 0 bases and J by 0 bases, and 5 bases separated the two germline ends. The germline CDR1 and CDR2 sequences are SGHRS and YFSETQ. The CDR3 consists of 14 residues. CDR3 DNA: TGCGCCAGCAGCTTGGGGTCCAGCACAGATACGCAGTATTTT. Translated, it gives CASSLGSSTDTQYF.

The V gene is TRBV6-5, the J gene TRBJ2-3; 8 nucleotides align to TRBD2. Trimming removed 7 bases from V and 1 base from J; junction bases left unmatched: 4. The germline CDR1 and CDR2 sequences are MNHEY and SVGAGI. This CDR3 comprises 14 residues. CDR3 sequence: CASKMRGGTDTQYF. Here the CDR3 DNA reads TGTGCCAGCAAAATGCGGGGGGGCACAGATACGCAGTATTTT.

The CDR3 here is CAISTSGREDTGELFF. The CDR3 DNA sequence: TGTGCCATCAGTACTAGCGGGAGGGAAGACACCGGGGAGCTGTTTTTT. The chain recombines TRBV10-3 with TRBJ2-2; 13 positions match TRBD2. The CDR3 loop spans 16 amino acids. Germline CDR1 is ENHRY and CDR2 is SYGVKD. After removal of 5 bases from V and 3 bases from J, the junction contained 3 bases not matched to a gene.

The chain couples TRBV19 to TRBJ1-2; 7 bases are shared with TRBD1. V gave up 7 bases and J gave up 8 bases; unmatched junction bases: 7. The CDR3 covers 12 residues. Germline loops: CDR1 LNHDA, CDR2 SQIVND (reference sequence). The CDR3 is CASKQGSVGYTF. DNA of the CDR3: TGTGCCAGTAAACAGGGGAGCGTCGGCTACACCTTC.

A note on this clone: This same CDR3 is encoded by further DNA sequences in the sample. The V gene is TRBV28, the J gene TRBJ1-5; no clear D gene. This CDR3 has 12 amino acids. Per germline, CDR1 MDHEN and CDR2 SYDVKM. Trimming shortened V by 2 bases and J by 7 bases, and 6 bases separated the two germline ends. This CDR3 is CASSLQVQPQHF. For the CDR3, the DNA is TGTGCCAGCAGTTTACAGGTACAGCCCCAGCATTTT.

V gene TRBV9 combines with J gene TRBJ2-5, with 12 bases fitting TRBD2. The CDR3 runs 15 residues. With 0 bases clipped from V and 3 bases from J, the junction kept 0 bases outside the gene matches. CDR1 and CDR2 (germline): SGDLS, YYNGEE. The CDR3 loop reads CASSVGTSGKETQYF. The CDR3 DNA sequence: TGTGCCAGCAGCGTAGGGACTAGCGGGAAAGAGACCCAGTACTTC.